The following is a T cell receptor beta chain sequence with its context. Its antigen remains unidentified. This specimen comes from a study of shared clonotypes between healthy human individuals. Regarding the study as a whole: Naive CD4 clonotypes overlapped across a handful of donors at roughly 5%.

In the original analysis: Filtering differed since immunoSEQ provided only junctions, with no quality scores. Profiled with immunoSEQ multiplex PCR; TCRdb holds only in-frame clones, not every one. V, J and clone size reflect that table, while D and trimming were determined from the DNA. The table lists 2 million to 2.5 million clones, around 96% of them singletons. The CDR3 has 13 residues. Germline CDR1 and CDR2: SEHNR and FQNEAQ (reference sequence). V was clipped by 7 bases and J by 7 bases; unmatched bases: 5. Selected positively for CCR7 and CD45RO-negative, naive CD8 cells excluded terminally differentiated effector memory CD45RA+ cells. Recent acute infections and vaccinations were absent in the healthy HIV-negative adult donors.

The chain combines TRBV7-9 with TRBJ1-2, with 11 positions matching TRBD1. Sequenced material: naive CD8+ T cells sorted from blood. This TCR was recovered from a man in his late teens or twenties in good health. CDR3 sequence (DNA): TGTGCCAGCATCGGACAGGGGGCCCCTGGCTACACCTTC. This translates into CASIGQGAPGYTF.